This T cell receptor beta chain was profiled in a study of shared clonotypes between healthy human individuals. Details on this clone: Antigen unknown.

Study-level points and caveats: A generally larger estimated richness was seen in naive subsets than in memory subsets. The sole specimen, blood, was sampled, and tissue repertoires likely differ. Sharing across four donors was highest in naive CD4 (around 5%) and lowest in memory CD8 (0.4%).

The authors distributed each subset's genomic DNA evenly over several immunoSEQ plates. Clones were read by immunoSEQ multiplex PCR, and TCRdb kept only the in-frame ones, dropping some. The sample records roughly 2.1 million clones, about 93% being singletons. Looked up from germline, CDR1 is SGHVS and CDR2 is FNYEAQ. V lost 1 base and J 6 bases, leaving 15 bases between the germline ends. The CDR3 covers 15 residues. CD45RO-negative, CCR7-selected cells formed the naive CD8 fraction, which excluded terminally differentiated effector memory CD45RA+ cells. This receptor was taken from a man aged 18 to 30 in good health. Some clones in this sample may be carry-over from other donors' samples. The source material was naive CD8+ T cells from PBMCs. The V and J genes are TRBV7-6 and TRBJ1-1, with no clear D. CDR3 bases: TGTGCCAGCAGCTTAGAGAAGGGCCGGTCGGCTGAAGCTTTCTTT. Translating it yields CASSLEKGRSAEAFF.